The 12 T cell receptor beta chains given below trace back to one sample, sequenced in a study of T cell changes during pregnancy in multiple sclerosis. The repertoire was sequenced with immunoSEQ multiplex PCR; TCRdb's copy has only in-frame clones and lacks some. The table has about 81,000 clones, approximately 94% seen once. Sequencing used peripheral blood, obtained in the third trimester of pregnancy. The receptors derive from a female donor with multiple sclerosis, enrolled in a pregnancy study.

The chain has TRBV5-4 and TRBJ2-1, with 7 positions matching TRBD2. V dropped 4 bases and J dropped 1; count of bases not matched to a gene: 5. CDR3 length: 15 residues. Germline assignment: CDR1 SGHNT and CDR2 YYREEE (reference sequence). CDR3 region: CASSPGTTSYNEQFF. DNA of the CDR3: TGTGCCAGCAGCCCCGGGACTACTTCCTACAATGAGCAGTTCTTC. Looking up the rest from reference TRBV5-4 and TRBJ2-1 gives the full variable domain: ETGVTQSPTHLIKTRGQQVTLRCSSQSGHNTVSWYQQALGQGPQFIFQYYREEENGRGNFPPRFSGLQFPNYSSELNVNALELDDSALYLCASSPGTTSYNEQFFGPGTRLTVL.

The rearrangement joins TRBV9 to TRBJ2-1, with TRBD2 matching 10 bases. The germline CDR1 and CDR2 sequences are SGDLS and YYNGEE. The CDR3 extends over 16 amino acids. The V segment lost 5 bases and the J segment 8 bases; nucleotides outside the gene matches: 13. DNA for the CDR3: TGTGCCAGCAGACTAGGGGAGCGGGGGGGCTTCGATGAGCAGTTCTTC. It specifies CASRLGERGGFDEQFF.

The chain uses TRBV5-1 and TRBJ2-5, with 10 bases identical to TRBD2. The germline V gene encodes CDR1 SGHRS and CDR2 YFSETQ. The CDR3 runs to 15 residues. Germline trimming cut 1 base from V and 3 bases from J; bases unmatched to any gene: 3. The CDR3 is CASSLTSGEEETQYF. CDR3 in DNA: TGCGCCAGCAGCTTGACTAGCGGGGAGGAAGAGACCCAGTACTTC.

The CDR3 DNA is TGTGCCAGTAGTATCTCCACTAGCTCCTACGAGCAGTACTTC. Translating it yields CASSISTSSYEQYF. The chain recombines TRBV19 with TRBJ2-7; possible D gene TRBD2, 5 bases. Germline V lookup: CDR1 LNHDA, CDR2 SQIVND (reference sequence). The CDR3 extends over 14 amino acids. V lost 3 bases and J 0 bases, leaving 9 bases between the germline ends.

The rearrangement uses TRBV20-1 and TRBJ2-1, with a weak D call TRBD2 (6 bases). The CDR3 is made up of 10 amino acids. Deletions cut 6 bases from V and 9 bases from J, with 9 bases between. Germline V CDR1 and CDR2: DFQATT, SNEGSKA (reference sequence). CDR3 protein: CSAMEGEQFF. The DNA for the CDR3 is TGCAGTGCAATGGAGGGTGAGCAGTTCTTC.

CDR3 nucleotide sequence: TGTGCCAGCAAGGACCAGGGGATCACCTACGAGCAGTACTTC. Translating gives CASKDQGITYEQYF. The chain carries TRBV2 and TRBJ2-7; a weak D match, TRBD1 (6 bases). V was trimmed by 7 bases and J by 2 bases, leaving 15 bases between them. CDR3 length: 14 amino acids. Germline V gene sequence: CDR1 SNHLY, CDR2 FYNNEI.

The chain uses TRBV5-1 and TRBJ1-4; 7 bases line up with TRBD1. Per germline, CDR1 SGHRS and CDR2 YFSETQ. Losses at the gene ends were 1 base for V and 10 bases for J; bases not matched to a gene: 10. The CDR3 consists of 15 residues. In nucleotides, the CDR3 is TGCGCCAGCAGCTTGCTGTCAGGGGGAAGCCGAAAACTGTTTTTT. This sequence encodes CASSLLSGGSRKLFF.

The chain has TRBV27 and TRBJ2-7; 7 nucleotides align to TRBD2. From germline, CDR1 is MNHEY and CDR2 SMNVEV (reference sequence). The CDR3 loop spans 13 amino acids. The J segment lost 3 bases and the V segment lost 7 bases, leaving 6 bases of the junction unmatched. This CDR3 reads CASTWGRVYEQYF. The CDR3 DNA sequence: TGTGCCAGCACATGGGGGAGGGTCTACGAGCAGTACTTC.

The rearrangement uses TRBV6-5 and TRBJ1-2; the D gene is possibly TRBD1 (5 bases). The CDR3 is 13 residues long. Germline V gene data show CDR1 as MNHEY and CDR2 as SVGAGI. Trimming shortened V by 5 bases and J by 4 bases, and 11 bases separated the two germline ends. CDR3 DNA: TGTGCCAGCAGTCTTCGACAGTCCTATGGCTACACCTTC. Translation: CASSLRQSYGYTF.

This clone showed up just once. Here the CDR3 DNA reads TGTGCCTGGGCCGGAACCAGGGTCAACTATGGCTACACCTTC. This encodes CAWAGTRVNYGYTF. The genes are TRBV30 and TRBJ1-2; tentative D call: TRBD1 (5 bases). CDR1 is GTSNPN, CDR2 SVGIG, per germline (reference sequence). V lost 5 bases, J lost 2 bases, and 15 bases lay in between. The CDR3 totals 14 residues.

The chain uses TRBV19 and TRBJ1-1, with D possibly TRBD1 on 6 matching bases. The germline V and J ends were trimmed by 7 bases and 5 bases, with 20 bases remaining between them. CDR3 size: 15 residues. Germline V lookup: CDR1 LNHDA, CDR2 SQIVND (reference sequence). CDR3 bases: TGTGCCAGTATAGGAGTCGGGGGGCGTTATACTGAAGCTTTCTTT. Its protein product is CASIGVGGRYTEAFF.

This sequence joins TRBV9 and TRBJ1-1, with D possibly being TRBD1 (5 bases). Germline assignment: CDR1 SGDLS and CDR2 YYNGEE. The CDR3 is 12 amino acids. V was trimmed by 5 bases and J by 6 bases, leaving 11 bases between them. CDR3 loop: CASSAWGSEAFF. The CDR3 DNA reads TGTGCCAGCAGTGCGTGGGGCTCTGAAGCTTTCTTT.